Here is one T cell receptor beta chain with its context. Its cognate antigen has yet to be identified. No per-base quality is available; no much larger clone lies one base away. This record belongs to a study of early T cells in non-severe SARS-CoV-2 infection (dated by TCRdb to 2020 to 2022). Some background on the complete study: Because TCR sequencing relied on bulk RNA taken from unsorted whole blood, pairing of alpha and beta chains was not possible. General conclusions and limits of the study: VDJdb matching was skewed toward anti-spike CD8 responses, so virus-specific expansions were likely underestimated and private and CD4 specificities were missed.

A case-control design nested within a healthcare worker cohort in London, UK, was used, with weekly nasopharyngeal swab PCR tests and blood sampling performed. Healthcare workers were recruited during the week of the UK lockdown, between 23 and 31 March 2020, and followed weekly for up to roughly 15 weeks. The method behind the library was 5' RACE. The instrument given in TCRdb is NextSeq 500. Unique molecular identifiers were attached to individual cDNA molecules in the TCR library protocol so that sequencing error and PCR bias could be corrected. Both TCR alpha and beta chains were sequenced, and tight co-correlation was observed between alpha and beta sequence abundances in each sample. The study's own analysis went as follows. V gene, J gene and CDR3 annotation of TCR sequences was performed with Decombinator V4. TCRs were defined as expanded if a significant change between any two time points was detected under a Poisson model with p below 0.0001. TCR abundances were normalised to the total number of TCRs sequenced per sample and expressed as counts per million. MAIT TCRs were defined by TRAV1-2 paired with TRAJ12, TRAJ20 or TRAJ33, and iNKT TCRs by TRAV10 paired with TRAJ18. VDJdb, accessed on 1 November 2021, was searched for TCRs annotated for CMV, EBV and SARS-CoV-2, and TCRs annotated for more than one antigen were excluded. TCRdb applied fastp at Q25 and MiXCR to the public reads, then kept only in-frame beta chains. CDR3 protein sequences are deduplicated, and each keeps its most common genes and DNA. TCRdb, not the authors, supplied the V and J calls. In this sample the table shows just over 95,000 distinct CDR3 sequences, approximately 10% of which occur a single time. Of the sample, less than 5.5% falls within the top ten clones.

Reading the germline V gene gives CDR1 SGHTA and CDR2 FQGNSA. Including cysteine and phenylalanine, the CDR3 has 16 amino acids. Only CDR3 DNA remains: 48 bases, in frame from the first base. V is cut back by 5 bases and J by 2 bases, with 6 bases in the junction unmatched. Specimen: whole blood, collected at baseline. This receptor was taken from an adult who was a healthcare worker with PCR-confirmed SARS-CoV-2 infection or an uninfected control (not recorded which). The chain is encoded by TRBV7-2 joined to TRBJ1-3, and 10 junctional nucleotides match TRBD1. The CDR3 is CASSPHGQGAGNTIYF. The DNA sequence reads TGTGCCAGCAGCCCCCACGGACAGGGGGCTGGAAACACCATATATTTT.